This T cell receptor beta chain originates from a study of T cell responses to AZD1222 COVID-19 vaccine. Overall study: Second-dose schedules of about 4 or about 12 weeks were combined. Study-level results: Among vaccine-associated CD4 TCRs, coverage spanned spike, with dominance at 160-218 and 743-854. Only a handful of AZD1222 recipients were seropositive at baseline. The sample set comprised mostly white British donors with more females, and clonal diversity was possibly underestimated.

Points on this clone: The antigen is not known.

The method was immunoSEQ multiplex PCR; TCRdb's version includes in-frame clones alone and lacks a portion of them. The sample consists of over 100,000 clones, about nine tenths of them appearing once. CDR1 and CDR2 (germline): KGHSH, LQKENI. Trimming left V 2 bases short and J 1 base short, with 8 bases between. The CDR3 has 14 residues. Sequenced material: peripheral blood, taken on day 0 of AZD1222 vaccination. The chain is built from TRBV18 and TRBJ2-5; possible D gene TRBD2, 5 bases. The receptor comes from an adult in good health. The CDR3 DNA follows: TGTGCCAGCTCACCATTAGAGGGCCAAGAGACCCAGTACTTC. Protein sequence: CASSPLEGQETQYF. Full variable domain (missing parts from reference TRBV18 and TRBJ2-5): NAGVMQNPRHLVRRRGQEARLRCSPMKGHSHVYWYRQLPEEGLKFMVYLQKENIIDESGMPKERFSAEFPKEGPSILRIQQVVRGDSAAYFCASSPLEGQETQYFGPGTRLLVL.